This record looks at one TCR beta chain sequence and its context. The data stem from a study of blood T cell repertoires in COVID-19. For the study at large: COVID-19 samples from acute and convalescent phases originated in the United States, Italy and Spain. Sample material is recorded as cDNA or gDNA derived from T cells, B-cell-depleted T cells, or PBMCs.

This CDR3 is 16 amino acids long. Per the germline V gene, CDR1 is KGHSH and CDR2 is LQKENI. V lost 2 bases and J 2 bases, leaving 14 bases between the germline ends. Using immunoSEQ multiplex PCR, the repertoire was profiled, and TCRdb retains in-frame clones only, with some absent. There are about 140,000 clones in the sample; approximately 86% occur only once, and approximately 8% lies in the top ten. This clonotype was obtained from an older woman with acute or convalescent COVID-19. The chain uses TRBV18 and TRBJ2-3, with a possible D match to TRBD2 (6 bases). What was sequenced was peripheral blood. DNA for the CDR3: TGTGCCAGCTCACCAGAACTAGCCTTCTCCACAGATACGCAGTATTTT. It specifies CASSPELAFSTDTQYF. The variable domain in full, with the rest retrieved from reference TRBV18 and TRBJ2-3, is NAGVMQNPRHLVRRRGQEARLRCSPMKGHSHVYWYRQLPEEGLKFMVYLQKENIIDESGMPKERFSAEFPKEGPSILRIQQVVRGDSAAYFCASSPELAFSTDTQYFGPGTRLTVL.